This entry concerns a single TCR beta chain. What it binds is not known. The CDR3 is made up of 16 amino acids. V lost 4 bases and J lost 3; bases outside the gene matches: 4. Germline V gene sequence: CDR1 LNHDA, CDR2 SQIVND (reference sequence). The donors were healthy bone marrow donors. The source of the sample is a study of cytomegalovirus exposure and HLA in healthy donors. General study points: Exclusion as indistinguishable affected some V segments, including TRBV6-2 and TRBV6-3. Reportedly, TCR beta sequences accurately predicted HLA-A and HLA-B alleles in most subjects.

PCR used 60 Vbeta primers and 13 Jbeta primers. Using immunoSEQ multiplex PCR, the repertoire was profiled, and TCRdb retains in-frame clones only, with some absent. The data contain tens of thousands of clones, more than 50% of them singletons. The sequence came from a woman between 40 and 50 years old in good health and CMV-seropositive. The sequencing input was PBMCs. The V and J genes are TRBV19 and TRBJ2-3, with 13 positions matching TRBD2. CDR3 residues: CASSTTSGRVTDTQYF. In DNA, the CDR3 is TGTGCCAGTAGTACCACTAGCGGGAGGGTAACAGATACGCAGTATTTT.